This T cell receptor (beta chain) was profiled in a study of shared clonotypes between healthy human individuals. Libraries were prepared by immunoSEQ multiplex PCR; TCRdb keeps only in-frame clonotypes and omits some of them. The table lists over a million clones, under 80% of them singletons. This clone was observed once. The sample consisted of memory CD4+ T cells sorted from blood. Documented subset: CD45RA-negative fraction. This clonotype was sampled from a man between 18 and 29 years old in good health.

The CDR3 DNA reads TGTGCCAGCAGTACTTCCACAGGTTATAATTCACCCCTCCACTTT. It is translated as CASSTSTGYNSPLHF. The chain links TRBV6-1 to TRBJ1-6; weak D call: TRBD1 (5 bases). This CDR3 has 15 residues. In germline, CDR1 is MNHNS, CDR2 SASEGT. Trimming removed 5 bases from V and 4 bases from J, with 12 bases in between.